This TCR beta chain was recorded in a study of T cells expressing NK-cell markers. Study context: From sorted CD3+CD56+NKG2C+, CD3+CD56+NKG2C- and CD3+CD56-NKG2C+ T cells came the TCR beta repertoires. The study, taken as a whole, reports: Whether expanded NKG2C+ T cell clones were HCMV-specific remained unclear. Among CD8+ T cells from 5 to 7 donors, dominant NKG2C+ clonotypes accounted for roughly 1.0-7.0%.

UMIs accompanied the 5'RACE template switching by which TCR beta cDNA was made. After re-calling the 5' RACE reads, TCRdb lists one entry per CDR3 protein, DNA absent. The data include 550,000 to 600,000 distinct CDR3 sequences; the top ten clones carry roughly 3.6%. Per germline, CDR1 KGHDR and CDR2 SFDVKD. The CDR3 has 14 residues. Concerning this clonotype: Its matching antigen is unknown.

The sequence was collected from a man between 18 and 29 years old in good health. This sequence joins TRBV24-1 and TRBJ2-3; there is no DNA to check the TCRdb D call of TRBD2. Sequenced material: blood T cells: a sorted CD56 or NKG2C T cell subset, CD4+ or CD8+ T cells, or bulk PBMC T cells (not recorded which). The CDR3 spells CATTAGGYTDTQYF.